The 26 T cell receptor beta chains below were found in one sample sequenced in a study of glioma-infiltrating T cells. Amplification of TCR alpha and beta CDR3 regions from RNA used iRepertoire nested multiplex PCR. TCRdb processed the multiplex PCR reads anew with MiXCR; each CDR3 protein has one entry. In the table there are around 190,000 distinct CDR3 sequences, 25% to 35% of which are singletons. What was sequenced was glioma tissue, nonneoplastic brain tissue, or PBMCs (not recorded which). The receptors here all came from a human donor with low-grade glioma or glioblastoma, undergoing nonglioma brain surgery, or in good health (not recorded which).

This clonotype was detected only a few times. One end of the junction varies from germline; a read error may be responsible. The chain has TRBV27 and TRBJ2-5; 10 bases are a match to TRBD1. Germline V gene sequence: CDR1 MNHEY, CDR2 SMNVEV (reference sequence). The CDR3 totals 14 residues. Here the CDR3 reads CASSPGQGMGPQSF. DNA for the CDR3: TGTGCCAGCAGCCCGGGACAGGGGATGGGGCCCCAGTCCTTC.

The chain recombines TRBV18 with TRBJ2-5; 9 bases line up with TRBD1. CDR3 length equals 15 residues. Unmatched junction bases numbered 7, after V lost 3 bases and J lost 5 bases. From germline, CDR1 is KGHSH and CDR2 LQKENI. CDR3 nucleotide sequence: TGTGCCAGCTCACCGGGACAGGGCGAGATCGAGACCCAGTACTTC. Translation: CASSPGQGEIETQYF.

Concerning this clonotype: This may stem from a read error, because a much larger clone lies one nucleotide away. The chain employs TRBV5-1 and TRBJ2-1, with TRBD2 matching 11 bases. CDR3 length equals 16 residues. V trimming: 4 bases; J trimming: 4 bases; junction bases outside the gene matches: 7. Germline V lookup: CDR1 SGHRS, CDR2 YFSETQ. CDR3 sequence (DNA): TGCGCCAGCAGCCTGATGACTAGCGGGGAATACAATGAGCAGTTCTTC. Amino acid sequence: CASSLMTSGEYNEQFF.

On this clonotype itself: This may come from a read error, since a much larger clone is one base off. This chain uses TRBV27 with TRBJ1-1; weak D call: TRBD1 (5 bases). Trimming pared 6 bases from V and 5 bases from J, leaving 13 bases between. CDR3 length: 13 amino acids. From germline, CDR1 is MNHEY and CDR2 SMNVEV (reference sequence). In DNA form, the CDR3 reads TGTGCCAGCAGCTGGGGGAACAGGACTGAAGCTTTCTTT. Translated, it gives CASSWGNRTEAFF.

This clonotype occurred many times. The chain links TRBV4-1 to TRBJ2-7; a weak D match, TRBD2 (6 bases). The germline V gene encodes CDR1 MGHRA and CDR2 YSYEKL. Trimming removed 4 bases from V and 5 bases from J, with 15 bases in between. The CDR3 covers 14 residues. The CDR3 is CASSRPEEGNEQYF. The CDR3 DNA reads as TGCGCCAGCAGCCGCCCTGAGGAGGGTAACGAGCAGTACTTC.

This clonotype was counted ten times or more. This chain connects TRBV15 to TRBJ2-7; 12 bases are shared with TRBD2. The CDR3 covers 15 residues. The V gene's germline CDR1 is LNHNV and CDR2 YYDKDF (reference sequence). Trimming removed 5 bases from V and 0 bases from J; junction bases left unmatched: 2. The CDR3 loop is CATSLAGGSSYEQYF. Here the CDR3 DNA reads TGTGCCACCAGCCTAGCGGGAGGGAGCTCCTACGAGCAGTACTTC.

The table lists this clonotype with many counts. The chain links TRBV6-5 to TRBJ2-1; D is perhaps TRBD1 (6 bases). V lost 2 bases and J lost 5, with 13 bases in between. Germline V gene lookup returns CDR1 MNHEY and CDR2 SVGAGI. The CDR3 is 15 residues long. CDR3 sequence reads: CASSYVRDTNNEQFF. In DNA, the CDR3 is TGTGCCAGCAGTTACGTCCGGGACACAAACAATGAGCAGTTCTTC.

The chain joins TRBV28 to TRBJ1-2, with D possibly being TRBD1 (5 bases). V shed 6 bases and J shed 5 bases, with 19 bases lying between them. Germline CDR1 is MDHEN and CDR2 is SYDVKM. CDR3 length equals 15 residues. As DNA, the CDR3 is TGTGCCAGCAGGGATAGGATGCGAGGGGCGTATGGCTACACCTTC. Amino acid sequence: CASRDRMRGAYGYTF.

This clonotype was seen repeatedly, ten times or more. This chain connects TRBV29-1 to TRBJ2-3, with D possibly matching TRBD1 (5 bases). There are 12 residues in the CDR3. Germline CDR1 SQVTM, CDR2 ANQGSEA. V was shortened by 5 bases and J by 6 bases, with 12 bases between the two germline ends. The CDR3 is CSVYPGADTQYF. The CDR3 nucleotides are TGCAGCGTTTACCCTGGGGCCGATACGCAGTATTTT.

This clonotype was counted many times. This sequence joins TRBV11-2 and TRBJ1-1; D not certain. There are 13 residues in the CDR3. V dropped 0 bases and J dropped 2 bases, with 4 bases sitting between them. The V gene's germline CDR1 is SGHAT and CDR2 FQNNGV. The CDR3 is CASSLEANTEAFF. In nucleotides, the CDR3 is TGTGCCAGCAGCTTAGAGGCCAACACTGAAGCTTTCTTT.

This clonotype turned up a few times. The V and J genes are TRBV4-2 and TRBJ2-1; weak D call: TRBD2 (5 bases). Per germline, CDR1 LGHNA and CDR2 YNFKEQ. The V end was cut by 0 bases, the J end by 8 bases, with 20 bases between. The CDR3 is 17 amino acids. The CDR3, as DNA: TGTGCCAGCAGCCAAGAGTACACGGGTTTAAGGCGGGATGAGCAGTTCTTC. It encodes CASSQEYTGLRRDEQFF.

This clonotype was recorded only once. Because it lacks the conserved phenylalanine or tryptophan at the end, this CDR3 is likely a read error. The chain joins TRBV7-9 to TRBJ2-1; no clear D gene. The CDR3 contains 12 residues. The germline gives CDR1 SEHNR, CDR2 FQNEAQ (reference sequence). V lost 5 bases, J lost 10 bases, and 12 bases lay in between. CDR3 in DNA: TGTGCCAGCAGCAGGCACGGAATGGAGCAGTTCTTA. Encoded protein: CASSRHGMEQFL.

Regarding this clonotype: A single base separates this from a much larger clone, so it may be a read error. This chain uses TRBV3-1 with TRBJ2-1, with D perhaps being TRBD1 or TRBD2 (5 bases each). This CDR3 spans 12 amino acids. Trimming stripped 0 bases from V and 12 bases from J, with 9 bases between. The V gene's germline CDR1 is LGHDT and CDR2 YNNKEL (reference sequence). DNA of the CDR3: TGTGCCAGCAGCCAAGAAACGAGGGGGCAGTTCTTC. This gives the protein CASSQETRGQFF.

The chain recombines TRBV5-1 with TRBJ1-5; 9 positions agree with TRBD1. From germline, CDR1 is SGHRS and CDR2 YFSETQ. This CDR3 is built from 17 residues. Trimming at V came to 0 bases and at J to 2 bases, leaving 6 bases not matched to a gene. CDR3 region: CASSLGQGVGGNQPQHF. The CDR3 nucleotides read TGCGCCAGCAGCTTGGGACAGGGGGTCGGTGGCAATCAGCCCCAGCATTTT.

The rearrangement uses TRBV15 and TRBJ2-3; possible D gene TRBD2, 5 bases. The CDR3 consists of 14 residues. Trimming pared 4 bases from V and 2 bases from J, leaving 10 bases between. Germline CDR1 reads LNHNV; CDR2 reads YYDKDF (reference sequence). CDR3: CATSTWRTTDTQYF. The CDR3 DNA follows: TGTGCCACCAGCACCTGGAGGACCACAGATACGCAGTATTTT.

The chain uses TRBV20-1 and TRBJ2-3; TRBD2 agrees at 9 bases. The germline CDR1 and CDR2 sequences are DFQATT and SNEGSKA (reference sequence). CDR3 length equals 15 residues. Trimming removed 3 bases from V and 7 bases from J; junction bases left unmatched: 11. In DNA form, the CDR3 reads TGCAGTGCTAGCCTTGGGGCGGGAGGGCCAAATACGCAGTATTTT. It is translated as CSASLGAGGPNTQYF.

As regards this clonotype: With a much larger clone just one base away, this may be a read error. The chain employs TRBV3-1 and TRBJ1-5, with D unresolved. The germline V gene has CDR1 LGHDT and CDR2 YNNKEL (reference sequence). The V end was cut by 0 bases, the J end by 6 bases, with 18 bases between. This CDR3 has 17 amino acids. CDR3 nucleotide sequence: TGTGCCAGCAGCCAAGATTTGAGGTGCCCCCGAGGTCAGCCCCAGCATTTT. Protein: CASSQDLRCPRGQPQHF.

This clonotype was seen ten or more times. This chain links TRBV27 with TRBJ2-7; a weak D match, TRBD2 (5 bases). Trimming left V 2 bases short and J 1 base short, with 15 bases between. Germline V gene data show CDR1 as MNHEY and CDR2 as SMNVEV (reference sequence). CDR3 size: 16 residues. Here the CDR3 DNA reads TGTGCCAGCAGTTTAAGAGGTGGAGGAACGTCCTACGAGCAGTACTTC. This encodes CASSLRGGGTSYEQYF.

Many counts were recorded for this clonotype. This chain uses TRBV20-1 with TRBJ1-1, with D possibly being TRBD1 (6 bases). Germline values: CDR1 DFQATT, CDR2 SNEGSKA (reference sequence). This CDR3 contains 12 residues. V lost 3 bases and J 5 bases, leaving 10 bases between the germline ends. CDR3 bases: TGCAGTGCTAGCCCACAGGGAACTGAAGCTTTCTTT. The encoded protein is CSASPQGTEAFF.

This chain connects TRBV7-9 to TRBJ2-3; possibly TRBD2 for D (6 bases). Per the germline V gene, CDR1 is SEHNR and CDR2 is FQNEAQ (reference sequence). Between the trimmed V and J ends, which lost 0 bases and 4 bases, there was a span of 17 bases. CDR3 length equals 17 residues. The CDR3 spells CASSLATGRDAADTQYF. The CDR3 coding sequence is TGTGCCAGCAGCTTAGCCACCGGGCGGGATGCGGCAGATACGCAGTATTTT.

This clonotype has ten or more counts. This sequence joins TRBV11-2 and TRBJ2-5; D ambiguous. The CDR3 contains 14 residues. CDR1 is SGHAT and CDR2 is FQNNGV in the germline V gene. V lost 5 bases, J lost 3 bases, and 13 bases lay in between. The CDR3 coding sequence is TGTGCCAGCAGCCCCCTCGAGCGCGAAGAGACCCAGTACTTC. Protein sequence: CASSPLEREETQYF.

This clonotype was counted only a few times. This chain links TRBV12-3 or TRBV12-4 with TRBJ2-1, with 8 bases fitting TRBD2. Unmatched junction bases numbered 12, after V lost 6 bases and J lost 8 bases. The CDR3 runs to 15 residues. The DNA for the CDR3 is TGTGCCAGCAGCCCCTCGGCCCTAGCGGGCGATGAGCAGTTCTTC. Amino acid sequence: CASSPSALAGDEQFF.

At least ten counts were recorded for this clonotype. CDR3 amino acids: CSAIRDRDSGANVLTF. CDR3 in DNA: TGCAGTGCTATCCGGGACAGGGACTCTGGGGCCAACGTCCTGACTTTC. The chain employs TRBV20-1 and TRBJ2-6; the match to TRBD1 covers 9 bases. CDR3 length: 16 amino acids. V was pared by 4 bases and J by 0 bases, with 4 bases of the junction left unmatched. Germline V gene data show CDR1 as DFQATT and CDR2 as SNEGSKA (reference sequence).

As to this clonotype: A single base separates this from a much larger clone, so it may be a read error. For the CDR3, the DNA is TGTGCCAGCAGCTTAGAACAGTTCCAGGAAGATTTCTTT. Protein product: CASSLEQFQEDFF. The rearrangement joins TRBV7-9 to TRBJ1-1; no definite D call. The CDR3 has 13 amino acids. Germline V CDR1 and CDR2: SEHNR, FQNEAQ (reference sequence). Complete variable domain (other parts from reference TRBV7-9 and TRBJ1-1): DTGVSQNPRHKITKRGQNVTFRCDPISEHNRLYWYRQTLGQGPEFLTYFQNEAQLEKSRLLSDRFSAERPKGSFSTLEIQRTEQGDSAMYLCASSLEQFQEDFFGQGTRLTVV.

This rearrangement joins TRBV28 to TRBJ2-7; the match to TRBD1 covers 9 bases. CDR1 is MDHEN and CDR2 is SYDVKM in the germline V gene. CDR3 length: 17 residues. This CDR3 reads CTSSLPMGQGYAYEQYF. As DNA, the CDR3 is TGTACGAGCAGTCTACCAATGGGACAGGGTTACGCCTACGAGCAGTACTTC. The full variable domain, rest sourced from reference TRBV28 and TRBJ2-7, is DVKVTQSSRYLVKRTGEKVFLECVQDMDHENMFWYRQDPGLGLRLIYFSYDVKMKEKGDIPEGYSVSREKKERFSLILESASTNQTSMYLCTSSLPMGQGYAYEQYFGPGTRLTVT.

This clonotype was counted between two and nine times. This chain connects TRBV29-1 to TRBJ2-5; D not certain. This CDR3 contains 14 residues. Deletions cut 7 bases from V and 2 bases from J, with 17 bases between. Germline V CDR1 and CDR2: SQVTM, ANQGSEA. The CDR3, as DNA: TGCAGCGATAGTGGACGCAGTCTTCAAGAGACCCAGTACTTC. This codes for CSDSGRSLQETQYF. The variable domain in full, with the rest retrieved from reference TRBV29-1 and TRBJ2-5, is SAVISQKPSRDICQRGTSLTIQCQVDSQVTMMFWYRQQPGQSLTLIATANQGSEATYESGFVIDKFPISRPNLTFSTLTVSNMSPEDSSIYLCSDSGRSLQETQYFGPGTRLLVL.